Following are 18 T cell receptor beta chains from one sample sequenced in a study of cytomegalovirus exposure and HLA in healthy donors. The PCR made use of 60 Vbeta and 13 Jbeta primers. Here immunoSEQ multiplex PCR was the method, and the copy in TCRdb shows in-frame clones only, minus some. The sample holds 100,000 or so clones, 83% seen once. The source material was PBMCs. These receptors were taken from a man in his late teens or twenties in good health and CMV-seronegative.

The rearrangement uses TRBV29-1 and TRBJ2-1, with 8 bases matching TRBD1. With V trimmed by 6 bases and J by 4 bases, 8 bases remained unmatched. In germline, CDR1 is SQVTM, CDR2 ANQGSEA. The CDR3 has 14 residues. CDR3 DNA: TGCAGCGTCCTAGGACAGGGTTGGTACAATGAGCAGTTCTTC. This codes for CSVLGQGWYNEQFF.

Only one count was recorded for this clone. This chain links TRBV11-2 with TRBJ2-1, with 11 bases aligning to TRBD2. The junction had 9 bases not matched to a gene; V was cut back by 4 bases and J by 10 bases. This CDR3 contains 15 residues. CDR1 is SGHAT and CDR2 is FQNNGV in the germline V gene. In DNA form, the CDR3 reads TGTGCCAGCAGCTACAAACTAGCGGGAGACACGGAGCAGTTCTTC. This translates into CASSYKLAGDTEQFF.

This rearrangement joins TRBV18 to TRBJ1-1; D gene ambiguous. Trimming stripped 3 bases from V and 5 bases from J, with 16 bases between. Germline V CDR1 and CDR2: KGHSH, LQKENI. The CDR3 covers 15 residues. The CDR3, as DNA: TGTGCCAGCTCACCGTCTAGCAATGAGTGGACTGAAGCTTTCTTT. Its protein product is CASSPSSNEWTEAFF.

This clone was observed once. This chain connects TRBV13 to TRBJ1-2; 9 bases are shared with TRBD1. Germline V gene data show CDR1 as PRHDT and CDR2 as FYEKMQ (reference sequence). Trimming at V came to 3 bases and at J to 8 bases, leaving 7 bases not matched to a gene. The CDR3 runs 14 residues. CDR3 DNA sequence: TGTGCCAGCAGCTTTGGGACAGGGAACGACGGCTACACCTTC. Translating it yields CASSFGTGNDGYTF.

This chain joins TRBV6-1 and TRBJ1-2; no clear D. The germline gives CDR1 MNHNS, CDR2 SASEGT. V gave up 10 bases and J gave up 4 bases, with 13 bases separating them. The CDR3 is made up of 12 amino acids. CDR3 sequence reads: CAIKAEFYGYTF. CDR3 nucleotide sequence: TGTGCCATCAAGGCGGAATTCTATGGCTACACCTTC.

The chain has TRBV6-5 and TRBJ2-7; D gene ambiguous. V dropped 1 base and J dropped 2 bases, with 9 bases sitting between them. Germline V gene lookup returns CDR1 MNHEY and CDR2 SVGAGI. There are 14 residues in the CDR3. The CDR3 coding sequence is TGTGCCAGCAGTTACTTCGGCGGCACCTACGAGCAGTACTTC. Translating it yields CASSYFGGTYEQYF.

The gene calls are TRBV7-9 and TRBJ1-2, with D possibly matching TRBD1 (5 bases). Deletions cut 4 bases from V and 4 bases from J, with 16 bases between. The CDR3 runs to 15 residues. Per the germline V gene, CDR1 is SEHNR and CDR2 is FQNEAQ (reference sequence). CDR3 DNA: TGTGCCAGCAGCTCGACGGACAAGGCGCTCTATGGCTACACCTTC. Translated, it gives CASSSTDKALYGYTF.

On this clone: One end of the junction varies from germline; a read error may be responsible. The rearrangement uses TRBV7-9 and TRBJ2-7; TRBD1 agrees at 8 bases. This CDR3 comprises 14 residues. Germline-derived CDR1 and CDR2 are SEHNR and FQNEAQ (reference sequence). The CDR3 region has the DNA TGTTCCAGCAGGTTGACAGGGGACTTCTACGAGCAGTACTTC. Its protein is CSSRLTGDFYEQYF. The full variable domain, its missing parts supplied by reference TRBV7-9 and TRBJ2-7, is DTGVSQNPRHKITKRGQNVTFRCDPISEHNRLYWYRQTLGQGPEFLTYFQNEAQLEKSRLLSDRFSAERPKGSFSTLEIQRTEQGDSAMYLCSSRLTGDFYEQYFGPGTRLTVT.

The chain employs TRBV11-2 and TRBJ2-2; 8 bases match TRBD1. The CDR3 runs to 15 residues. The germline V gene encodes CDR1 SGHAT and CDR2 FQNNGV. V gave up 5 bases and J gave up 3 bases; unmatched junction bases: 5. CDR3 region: CASSPTGADTGELFF. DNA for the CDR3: TGTGCCAGCAGCCCGACAGGGGCGGACACCGGGGAGCTGTTTTTT.

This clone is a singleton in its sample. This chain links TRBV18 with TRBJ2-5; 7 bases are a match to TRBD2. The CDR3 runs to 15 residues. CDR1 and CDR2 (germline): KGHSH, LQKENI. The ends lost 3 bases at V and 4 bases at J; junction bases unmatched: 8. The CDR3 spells CASSPPGREAETQYF. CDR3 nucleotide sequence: TGTGCCAGCTCACCTCCGGGACGGGAGGCAGAGACCCAGTACTTC. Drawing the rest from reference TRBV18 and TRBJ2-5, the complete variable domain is NAGVMQNPRHLVRRRGQEARLRCSPMKGHSHVYWYRQLPEEGLKFMVYLQKENIIDESGMPKERFSAEFPKEGPSILRIQQVVRGDSAAYFCASSPPGREAETQYFGPGTRLLVL.

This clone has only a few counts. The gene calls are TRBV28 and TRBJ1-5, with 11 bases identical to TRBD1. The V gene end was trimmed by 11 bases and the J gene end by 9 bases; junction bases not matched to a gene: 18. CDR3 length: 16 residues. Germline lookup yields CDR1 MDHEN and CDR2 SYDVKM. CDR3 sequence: CAVGQGDLGGSWPQHF. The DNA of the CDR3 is TGTGCCGTGGGACAGGGGGACTTGGGTGGTTCATGGCCCCAGCATTTT.

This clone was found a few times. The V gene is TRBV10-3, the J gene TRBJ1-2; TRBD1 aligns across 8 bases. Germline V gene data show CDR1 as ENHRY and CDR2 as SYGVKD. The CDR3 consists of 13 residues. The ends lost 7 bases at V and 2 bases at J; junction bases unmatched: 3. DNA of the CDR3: TGTGCCATCAAAGGACAGGGCAACTATGGCTACACCTTC. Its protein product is CAIKGQGNYGYTF.

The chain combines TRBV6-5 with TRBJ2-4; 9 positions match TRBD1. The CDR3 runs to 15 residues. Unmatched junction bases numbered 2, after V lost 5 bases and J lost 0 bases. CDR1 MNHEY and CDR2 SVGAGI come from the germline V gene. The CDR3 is CASSGTGTAKNIQYF. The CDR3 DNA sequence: TGTGCCAGCAGTGGGACAGGGACAGCCAAAAACATTCAGTACTTC.

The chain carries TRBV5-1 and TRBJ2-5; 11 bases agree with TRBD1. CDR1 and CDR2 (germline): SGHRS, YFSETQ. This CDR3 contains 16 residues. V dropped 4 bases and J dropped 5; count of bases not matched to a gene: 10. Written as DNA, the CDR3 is TGCGCCAGCAGCCAAACCGGGACAGGGGGTCTGGAGACCCAGTACTTC. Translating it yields CASSQTGTGGLETQYF.

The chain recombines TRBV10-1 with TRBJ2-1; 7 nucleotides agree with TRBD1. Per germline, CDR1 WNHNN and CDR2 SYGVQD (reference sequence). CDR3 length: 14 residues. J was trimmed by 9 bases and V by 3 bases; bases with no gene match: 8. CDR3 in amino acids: CASSDLGPGGEQFF. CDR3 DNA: TGCGCCAGCAGTGACCTCGGGCCAGGGGGTGAGCAGTTCTTC.

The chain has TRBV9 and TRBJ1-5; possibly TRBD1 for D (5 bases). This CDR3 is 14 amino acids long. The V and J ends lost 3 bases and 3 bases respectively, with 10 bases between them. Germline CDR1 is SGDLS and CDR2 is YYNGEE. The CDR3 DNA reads TGTGCCAGCAGCGCCCAGGGTACCAATCAGCCCCAGCATTTT. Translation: CASSAQGTNQPQHF.

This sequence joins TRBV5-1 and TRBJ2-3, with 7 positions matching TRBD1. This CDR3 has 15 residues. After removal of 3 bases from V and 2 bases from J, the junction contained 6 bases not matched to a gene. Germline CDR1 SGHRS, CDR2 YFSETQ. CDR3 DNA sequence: TGCGCCAGCAGCTCCGGGACAGATTACACAGATACGCAGTATTTT. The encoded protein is CASSSGTDYTDTQYF.

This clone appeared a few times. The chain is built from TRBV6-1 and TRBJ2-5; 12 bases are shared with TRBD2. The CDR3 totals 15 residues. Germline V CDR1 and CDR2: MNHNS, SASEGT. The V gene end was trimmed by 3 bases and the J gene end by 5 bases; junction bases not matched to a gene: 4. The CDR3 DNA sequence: TGTGCCAGCAGTGATCTAGCGGGAGGGCAGGAGACCCAGTACTTC. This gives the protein CASSDLAGGQETQYF.